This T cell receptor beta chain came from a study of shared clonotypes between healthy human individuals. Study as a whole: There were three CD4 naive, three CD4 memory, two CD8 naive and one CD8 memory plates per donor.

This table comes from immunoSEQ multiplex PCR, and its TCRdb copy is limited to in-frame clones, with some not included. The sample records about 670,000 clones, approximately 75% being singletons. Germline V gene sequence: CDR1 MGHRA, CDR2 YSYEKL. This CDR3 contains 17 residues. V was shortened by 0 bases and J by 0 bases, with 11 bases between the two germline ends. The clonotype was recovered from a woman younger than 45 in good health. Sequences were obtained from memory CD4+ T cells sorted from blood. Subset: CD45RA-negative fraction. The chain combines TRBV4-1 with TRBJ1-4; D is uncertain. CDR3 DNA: TGCGCCAGCAGCCAAGAAAGGGCAGAAGCAACTAATGAAAAACTGTTTTTT. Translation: CASSQERAEATNEKLFF.